This TCR beta chain stems from a study of cytomegalovirus exposure and HLA in healthy donors. General study points: The only immune exposure information that was available was CMV serostatus.

While unrecorded immune exposures were likely, the donors were nominally healthy when sampled. V lost 5 bases and J lost 1; bases outside the gene matches: 8. CDR1 is SNHLY, CDR2 FYNNEI, per germline. CDR3 length equals 16 residues. This PCR relied on a set of 60 Vbeta primers and 13 Jbeta primers. Using immunoSEQ multiplex PCR, the repertoire was profiled, and TCRdb retains in-frame clones only, with some absent. The table has about 79,000 clones, 70% to 80% seen once. Worth noting for this clone: What it binds is not known.

Sequenced material: PBMCs. The TCR comes from a man aged 60 to 69 in good health and CMV-seronegative. The chain recombines TRBV2 with TRBJ2-1; 7 bases agree with TRBD2. The CDR3 reads CASSLISGGSYNEQFF. CDR3 in DNA: TGTGCCAGCAGTCTAATCTCGGGGGGATCCTACAATGAGCAGTTCTTC.